The 10 T cell receptor beta chains listed next were all sequenced from one sample in a study of blood T cell repertoires in COVID-19. Profiled with immunoSEQ multiplex PCR; TCRdb holds only in-frame clones, not every one. The table has just over 300,000 clones, 85% to 90% seen once. Sequencing was done on a sample of PBMCs or T cells enriched from blood (not recorded which). The receptor source for this set is a man aged 30 to 45 who had recovered from COVID-19.

The chain carries TRBV4-1 and TRBJ1-3, with a weak D call TRBD1 (6 bases). This CDR3 is built from 19 residues. Trimming pared 0 bases from V and 3 bases from J, leaving 21 bases between. Germline V gene lookup returns CDR1 MGHRA and CDR2 YSYEKL. In nucleotides, the CDR3 is TGCGCCAGCAGCCAAGATTTGGGGGCGTCTCTGAAGGATGGAAACACCATATATTTT. Its translation is CASSQDLGASLKDGNTIYF.

The chain couples TRBV30 to TRBJ2-6; D is uncertain. CDR1 is GTSNPN and CDR2 is SVGIG in the germline V gene (reference sequence). The V and J ends lost 2 bases and 0 bases respectively, with 20 bases between them. The length of the CDR3 is 19 residues. The chain's CDR3 is CAWSSLRVARSSGANVLTF. The CDR3 DNA follows: TGTGCCTGGAGTTCTCTCCGGGTGGCTCGCAGCTCTGGGGCCAACGTCCTGACTTTC.

This chain connects TRBV18 to TRBJ2-7, with D unclear. Trimming shortened V by 6 bases and J by 1 base, and 7 bases separated the two germline ends. Looked up from germline, CDR1 is KGHSH and CDR2 is LQKENI. The CDR3 runs 12 residues. CDR3 sequence (DNA): TGTGCCAGCTCCCGCACTTCCTACGAGCAGTACTTC. Protein sequence: CASSRTSYEQYF. Full variable domain (remainder filled in from reference TRBV18 and TRBJ2-7): NAGVMQNPRHLVRRRGQEARLRCSPMKGHSHVYWYRQLPEEGLKFMVYLQKENIIDESGMPKERFSAEFPKEGPSILRIQQVVRGDSAAYFCASSRTSYEQYFGPGTRLTVT.

This chain uses TRBV19 with TRBJ2-4, with TRBD2 matching over 11 bases. The CDR3 loop spans 21 amino acids. V shed 7 bases and J 1 base; nucleotides not matched to a gene: 21. Germline CDR1 is LNHDA and CDR2 is SQIVND (reference sequence). CDR3 residues: CASTPGGRLLTSGVAKNIQYF. The CDR3, as DNA: TGTGCCAGTACCCCAGGCGGCAGACTACTGACTAGCGGGGTTGCCAAAAACATTCAGTACTTC.

In the case of this clone: This same CDR3 is encoded by further DNA sequences in the sample. The chain couples TRBV19 to TRBJ2-1; tentative D call: TRBD2 (6 bases). Per germline, CDR1 LNHDA and CDR2 SQIVND (reference sequence). The CDR3 is 15 residues long. Trimming removed 3 bases from V and 0 bases from J, with 9 bases in between. CDR3 DNA sequence: TGTGCCAGTAGTATTTCGCGGGGCTCCTACAATGAGCAGTTCTTC. Translated, it gives CASSISRGSYNEQFF.

This sequence joins TRBV28 and TRBJ1-2; 12 bases match TRBD1. CDR1 MDHEN and CDR2 SYDVKM come from the germline V gene. J was trimmed by 4 bases and V by 7 bases; bases with no gene match: 16. CDR3 length: 18 residues. Here the CDR3 reads CASTFGPGQGAPPYGYTF. For the CDR3, the DNA is TGTGCCAGCACCTTTGGACCGGGACAGGGGGCGCCCCCCTATGGCTACACCTTC.

The chain employs TRBV6-5 and TRBJ1-2; D perhaps matches TRBD1 (5 bases). The CDR3 is 12 amino acids. V gave up 8 bases and J gave up 5 bases, with 12 bases separating them. The germline V gene has CDR1 MNHEY and CDR2 SVGAGI. CDR3 coding DNA: TGTGCCAGCCGCAGGGTGCGGTATGGCTACACCTTC. It encodes CASRRVRYGYTF.

The chain uses TRBV12-5 and TRBJ2-2; 8 nucleotides line up with TRBD2. J gave up 5 bases and V 3 bases, and 8 bases lay outside the gene matches. Germline loops: CDR1 LGHNT, CDR2 FRNRAP. The CDR3 contains 16 residues. The CDR3 DNA is TGTGCTAGTGGTTTCCTCGGACTAGCTGAAACCGGGGAGCTGTTTTTT. Its protein is CASGFLGLAETGELFF.

J is TRBJ2-1 and V is TRBV2, with D unresolved. V lost 6 bases and J 12 bases, leaving 12 bases between the germline ends. The V gene's germline CDR1 is SNHLY and CDR2 FYNNEI. The CDR3 has 11 residues. CDR3 nucleotide sequence: TGTGCCAGCAGCTCCGGTGGCGGGCAGTTCTTC. It translates to CASSSGGGQFF.

This sequence joins TRBV6-5 and TRBJ1-4, with 7 bases identical to TRBD1. Germline CDR1 is MNHEY and CDR2 is SVGAGI. This CDR3 has 14 amino acids. V shed 6 bases and J 6 bases; nucleotides not matched to a gene: 7. CDR3 sequence (DNA): TGTGCCAGCAGCCCGGGGGACAGCTATGAAAAACTGTTTTTT. Translated: CASSPGDSYEKLFF.